Sequencing of this T cell receptor beta chain was carried out in a study of cytomegalovirus exposure and HLA in healthy donors. Findings and limits, study-wide: The study reported that TCR beta sequences accurately predicted HLA-A and HLA-B alleles in most subjects. When presence/absence was analysed, sequencing depth was taken to be roughly uniform across donors. A missense DCLRE1C variant was associated with V- and J-gene trimming of TCR beta chains in a later analysis, and an independent cohort replicated the association.

This CDR3 contains 14 residues. Between the trimmed V and J ends, which lost 2 bases and 10 bases, there was a span of 16 bases. CDR1 is SGDLS and CDR2 is YYNGEE in the germline V gene. It was with 60 Vbeta and 13 Jbeta primers that the PCR ran. TCRdb's copy holds only in-frame clones and misses some; the assay was immunoSEQ multiplex PCR. The sample carries approximately 90,000 clones, around 77% recorded once. On this clone itself: Its antigen is as yet unknown.

This chain joins TRBV9 and TRBJ2-1; the D gene is possibly TRBD1 (6 bases). This clonotype was sampled from a man aged 35 to 55 in good health and CMV-seronegative. The sequencing sample was made of PBMCs. CDR3 nucleotides: TGTGCCAGCAGCGTCGACAGGCCGGCCAGGGAGCAGTTCTTC. Translating gives CASSVDRPAREQFF.